Shown below are 14 T cell receptor beta chains from a single sample sequenced in a study of shared clonotypes between healthy human individuals. Sequencing was performed with immunoSEQ multiplex PCR; in TCRdb, only in-frame clones are kept and a portion is missing. The data show over 400,000 clones, 90% to 97% seen once. The specimen was naive CD4+ T cells sorted from blood. Subset in this sample: CD45RA+ positively selected. These receptors were collected from a woman in her twenties or thirties in good health.

This clone was detected only once. V gene TRBV7-2 combines with J gene TRBJ2-7; tentatively, D is TRBD1 (5 bases). The CDR3 has 17 amino acids. Trimming left V 0 bases short and J 0 bases short, with 15 bases between. In germline, CDR1 is SGHTA, CDR2 FQGNSA. CDR3 sequence: CASSLAGRGLTSYEQYF. CDR3 DNA sequence: TGTGCCAGCAGCTTAGCGGGGCGTGGTCTTACCTCCTACGAGCAGTACTTC.

V usage is TRBV5-1 and J usage is TRBJ1-4; D call uncertain. Trimming stripped 5 bases from V and 5 bases from J, with 7 bases between. Germline CDR1 reads SGHRS; CDR2 reads YFSETQ. This CDR3 spans 12 amino acids. The DNA for the CDR3 is TGCGCCAGCAGAGGGCAGAATGAAAAACTGTTTTTT. It yields the protein CASRGQNEKLFF.

The J gene is TRBJ1-5, the V gene TRBV4-2; D gene unclear. V lost 0 bases and J lost 0, with 15 bases in between. Germline V lookup: CDR1 LGHNA, CDR2 YNFKEQ. This CDR3 comprises 18 residues. CDR3 in amino acids: CASSQDSLLVNSNQPQHF. The CDR3, as DNA: TGTGCCAGCAGCCAAGATTCGCTCCTGGTCAATAGCAATCAGCCCCAGCATTTT.

About this clone: This sample also contains other DNA sequences that code for the same CDR3. This chain joins TRBV28 and TRBJ1-2; TRBD1 might be the D (5 bases). Germline assignment: CDR1 MDHEN and CDR2 SYDVKM. The CDR3 spans 13 residues. The V gene lost 2 bases and the J gene lost 1 base, with 5 bases spanning the gap. The CDR3 DNA reads as TGTGCCAGCAGTTTAGGGGGTAACTATGGCTACACCTTC. Residues: CASSLGGNYGYTF.

The V gene is TRBV7-8, the J gene TRBJ2-7, with D maybe TRBD2 (6 bases). CDR1 is SGHVS and CDR2 is FQNEAQ in the germline V gene. V lost 5 bases and J lost 4, with 15 bases in between. CDR3 length: 14 residues. CDR3 nucleotide sequence: TGTGCCAGCAGCCTCGGGACTCACCGATACGAGCAGTACTTC. Translated: CASSLGTHRYEQYF.

This rearrangement joins TRBV6-5 to TRBJ2-3; a weak D match, TRBD2 (5 bases). Trimming shortened V by 6 bases and J by 2 bases, and 9 bases separated the two germline ends. CDR3 size: 13 residues. From germline, CDR1 is MNHEY and CDR2 SVGAGI. CDR3 DNA sequence: TGTGCCAGCAGGGAGGATCTCACAGATACGCAGTATTTT. It codes for CASREDLTDTQYF.

This sequence joins TRBV19 and TRBJ1-1; a weak D match, TRBD1 (5 bases). CDR1 is LNHDA, CDR2 SQIVND, per germline (reference sequence). The CDR3 consists of 12 residues. V was clipped by 4 bases and J by 11 bases, with 14 bases between them. The CDR3 DNA sequence: TGTGCCAGTAGTAGGGGACTATTCGCGGCTTTCTTT. This codes for CASSRGLFAAFF.

This clone was seen only a few times. The chain recombines TRBV2 with TRBJ2-7, with a possible D match to TRBD1 (5 bases). This CDR3 is built from 14 residues. V was clipped by 6 bases and J by 6 bases, with 18 bases between them. Germline values: CDR1 SNHLY, CDR2 FYNNEI. The CDR3 loop reads CASRSRTPKVEQYF. DNA of the CDR3: TGTGCCAGCAGGAGCCGGACACCCAAGGTCGAGCAGTACTTC.

This clone has just one count. The V gene is TRBV5-1, the J gene TRBJ1-1; D is ambiguous. The CDR3 totals 14 residues. The germline gives CDR1 SGHRS, CDR2 YFSETQ. Trimming took off 0 bases at V and 0 bases at J, with 6 bases between the two ends. The CDR3 DNA reads as TGCGCCAGCAGCTTGGACAGCATGAACACTGAAGCTTTCTTT. Protein sequence: CASSLDSMNTEAFF.

The V call is TRBV11-2, the J call TRBJ1-5; the D is unclear. Germline CDR1 reads SGHAT; CDR2 reads FQNNGV. The V end was cut by 0 bases, the J end by 7 bases, with 7 bases between. This CDR3 region has 13 residues. The CDR3 loop is CASSLEASQPQHF. The CDR3 DNA reads as TGTGCCAGCAGCTTAGAAGCCTCGCAGCCCCAGCATTTT.

The chain recombines TRBV7-9 with TRBJ1-5; D might be TRBD1 (5 bases). The CDR3 loop spans 13 amino acids. Trimming shortened V by 5 bases and J by 4 bases, and 9 bases separated the two germline ends. The germline gives CDR1 SEHNR, CDR2 FQNEAQ (reference sequence). The CDR3 loop reads CASSPGRNQPQHF. CDR3 coding DNA: TGTGCCAGCAGCCCGGGACGGAATCAGCCCCAGCATTTT.

This chain connects TRBV6-1 to TRBJ1-2, with D possibly TRBD1 on 6 matching bases. Germline V gives CDR1 MNHNS, CDR2 SASEGT. Deletions cut 6 bases from V and 2 bases from J, with 16 bases between. The CDR3 runs 15 residues. CDR3 nucleotides: TGTGCCAGCAGCGTAGGACAGCGACTGAACTATGGCTACACCTTC. Its translation: CASSVGQRLNYGYTF.

The V call is TRBV19, the J call TRBJ2-5; maybe TRBD1 (5 bases). V lost 2 bases and J lost 6, with 13 bases in between. The CDR3 loop spans 14 amino acids. The germline V gene has CDR1 LNHDA and CDR2 SQIVND (reference sequence). The CDR3 loop reads CASSIQGSAKTQYF. CDR3 nucleotides: TGTGCCAGTAGTATACAGGGATCGGCGAAGACCCAGTACTTC.

The V and J genes are TRBV6-5 and TRBJ2-7, with D unclear. The CDR3 consists of 13 residues. Germline values: CDR1 MNHEY, CDR2 SVGAGI. The V end was cut by 7 bases, the J end by 4 bases, with 14 bases between. CDR3 DNA: TGTGCCAGCACAGAAAAAGGGCGGTACGAGCAGTACTTC. Amino acids: CASTEKGRYEQYF.